These 19 T cell receptor beta chains share one sample of origin, sequenced in a study of siplizumab effects on memory and regulatory T cells. Repertoires were generated with immunoSEQ multiplex PCR, while TCRdb's copy carries only in-frame clones and drops some. The repertoire holds tens of thousands of clones, with around 97% as singletons. The specimen was naive CD8+ T cells sorted from blood. Source of these receptors: a human donor in good health.

This clone was picked up one time. V and J are TRBV11-3 and TRBJ2-1; D gene uncertain. Germline V CDR1 and CDR2: SGHNT, YENEEA. This CDR3 spans 13 amino acids. Trimming stripped 0 bases from V and 10 bases from J, with 10 bases between. In DNA, the CDR3 is TGTGCCAGCAGCTTAGAAAATGGGCCGGAGCAGTTCTTC. It encodes CASSLENGPEQFF.

This chain uses TRBV9 with TRBJ2-3; 10 positions agree with TRBD2. Unmatched junction bases numbered 6, after V lost 0 bases and J lost 5 bases. The CDR3 contains 16 residues. Looked up from germline, CDR1 is SGDLS and CDR2 is YYNGEE. The CDR3: CASSVDSSGGGDTQYF. CDR3 sequence (DNA): TGTGCCAGCAGCGTAGATTCTAGCGGGGGAGGAGATACGCAGTATTTT.

The rearrangement links TRBV13 to TRBJ2-1; 7 positions agree with TRBD2. The CDR3 spans 15 residues. V shed 3 bases and J 1 base; nucleotides not matched to a gene: 3. Germline CDR1 is PRHDT and CDR2 is FYEKMQ (reference sequence). The DNA for the CDR3 is TGTGCCAGCAGCTTTTCTAGCGGATCCTACAATGAGCAGTTCTTC. This translates into CASSFSSGSYNEQFF.

V usage is TRBV6-1 and J usage is TRBJ1-1; 7 bases agree with TRBD1. CDR3 length: 15 residues. Germline trimming cut 2 bases from V and 6 bases from J; bases unmatched to any gene: 9. Germline V gene sequence: CDR1 MNHNS, CDR2 SASEGT. The CDR3 DNA sequence: TGTGCCAGCAGTGAATTGGGACAGTTTCTTGCTGAAGCTTTCTTT. Protein product: CASSELGQFLAEAFF.

V gene TRBV28 combines with J gene TRBJ2-3, with D perhaps matching TRBD1 (8 bases). Trimming cost V 6 bases and J 5 bases, with 18 bases left between them. Germline loops: CDR1 MDHEN, CDR2 SYDVKM. The CDR3 is 15 residues long. CDR3 residues: CASRLDREGKDTQYF. DNA of the CDR3: TGTGCCAGCAGGCTGGACAGGGAGGGAAAAGATACGCAGTATTTT.

This rearrangement joins TRBV11-2 to TRBJ2-7; TRBD1 might be the D (6 bases). This CDR3 is built from 13 residues. The V gene lost 3 bases and the J gene lost 3 bases, with 9 bases spanning the gap. In germline, CDR1 is SGHAT, CDR2 FQNNGV. The CDR3 protein is CASSFARGYEQYF. For the CDR3, the DNA is TGTGCCAGCAGCTTCGCCAGGGGCTACGAGCAGTACTTC.

The gene calls are TRBV6-1 and TRBJ1-3; D unresolved. This CDR3 spans 15 amino acids. Germline values: CDR1 MNHNS, CDR2 SASEGT. Trimming left V 7 bases short and J 0 bases short, with 13 bases between. CDR3 DNA sequence: TGTGCCAGCATAGTCGATACAAGCTCTGGAAACACCATATATTTT. Residues: CASIVDTSSGNTIYF.

This rearrangement joins TRBV5-1 to TRBJ2-1; 7 nucleotides match TRBD2. Germline CDR1 SGHRS, CDR2 YFSETQ. The CDR3 covers 15 residues. The junction had 2 bases not matched to a gene; V was cut back by 0 bases and J by 2 bases. CDR3 protein: CASSLGGSTYNEQFF. The DNA of the CDR3 is TGCGCCAGCAGCTTGGGCGGGAGTACCTACAATGAGCAGTTCTTC.

The chain carries TRBV19 and TRBJ2-1; 9 bases fit TRBD1. This CDR3 is built from 15 residues. Germline assignment: CDR1 LNHDA and CDR2 SQIVND (reference sequence). After removal of 1 base from V and 4 bases from J, the junction contained 2 bases not matched to a gene. CDR3 nucleotide sequence: TGTGCCAGTAGTATAGGGACAGGGGAATACAATGAGCAGTTCTTC. Its translation is CASSIGTGEYNEQFF.

The chain has TRBV5-6 and TRBJ2-7, with 7 bases aligning to TRBD1. Looked up from germline, CDR1 is SGHDT and CDR2 is YYEEEE. V lost 5 bases, J lost 7 bases, and 12 bases stayed unmatched. The CDR3 has 14 residues. The CDR3 DNA sequence: TGTGCCAGCAGTCGAGAGACAGGGATAACAGAGCAGTACTTC. Translation: CASSRETGITEQYF.

This chain joins TRBV9 and TRBJ2-3; 7 positions agree with TRBD1. The trim removed 0 bases at V and 4 bases at J, leaving 5 bases unmatched. Germline values: CDR1 SGDLS, CDR2 YYNGEE. This CDR3 is 15 amino acids long. CDR3: CASSVVGGGSDTQYF. Here the CDR3 DNA reads TGTGCCAGCAGCGTAGTAGGGGGCGGATCAGATACGCAGTATTTT.

The gene calls are TRBV6-1 and TRBJ2-1, with D uncertain. Germline V gives CDR1 MNHNS, CDR2 SASEGT. CDR3 length: 12 residues. V was clipped by 7 bases and J by 4 bases, with 8 bases between them. CDR3 sequence (DNA): TGTGCCAGCATCCTGTCTTACAATGAGCAGTTCTTC. It codes for CASILSYNEQFF.

The chain carries TRBV15 and TRBJ2-2; tentatively, D is TRBD2 (6 bases). Germline CDR1 is LNHNV and CDR2 is YYDKDF (reference sequence). The CDR3 covers 15 residues. V was cut by 4 bases and J by 2 bases, with 11 bases left in between. CDR3 nucleotide sequence: TGTGCCACCAGCAACCGGGACTTTAACACCGGGGAGCTGTTTTTT. It is translated as CATSNRDFNTGELFF.

The V and J genes are TRBV7-6 and TRBJ1-1; D is perhaps TRBD1 (6 bases). Germline loops: CDR1 SGHVS, CDR2 FNYEAQ. The CDR3 length is 13 residues. V was trimmed by 5 bases and J by 4 bases, leaving 11 bases between them. This CDR3 is CASSDTGLTEAFF. CDR3 bases: TGTGCCAGCAGCGACACAGGGCTCACTGAAGCTTTCTTT.

V usage is TRBV27 and J usage is TRBJ2-5; D possibly corresponds to TRBD2 (7 bases). The CDR3 runs to 17 residues. V gave up 6 bases and J gave up 5 bases, with 25 bases separating them. Germline V CDR1 and CDR2: MNHEY, SMNVEV (reference sequence). The CDR3 nucleotides read TGTGCCAGCAGGCCCTGGGGGGGGGCGGGAGTCCGGGAGACCCAGTACTTC. Its protein is CASRPWGGAGVRETQYF.

This clone was observed once. J is TRBJ2-7 and V is TRBV10-2; TRBD1 aligns across 9 bases. Germline V gene sequence: CDR1 WSHSY, CDR2 SAAADI. V lost 8 bases, J lost 2 bases, and 7 bases stayed unmatched. The CDR3 covers 14 residues. The CDR3 coding sequence is TGCGCCAGCGGGAAGGGACAGGGTCCCTACGAGCAGTACTTC. Translated, it gives CASGKGQGPYEQYF.

About this clone itself: One junction end does not reproduce the germline sequence, and a read error may be involved. V usage is TRBV7-7 and J usage is TRBJ2-7, with TRBD1 matching 9 bases. Germline CDR1 is SSHAT and CDR2 is FNYEAQ (reference sequence). This CDR3 is 14 amino acids long. The CDR3 spells CASSLGQGLYEQYF. Here the CDR3 DNA reads TGTGCTAGCAGCTTGGGACAGGGACTATACGAGCAGTACTTC. The full variable domain, completed using reference TRBV7-7 and TRBJ2-7, is GAGVSQSPRYKVTKRGQDVTLRCDPISSHATLYWYQQALGQGPEFLTYFNYEAQPDKSGLPSDRFSAERPEGSISTLTIQRTEQRDSAMYRCASSLGQGLYEQYFGPGTRLTVT.

The table lists this clone with a count of one. The CDR3 protein is CASQAPLAASTDTQYF. CDR3 DNA: TGTGCTTCACAAGCACCCCTCGCAGCTAGCACAGATACGCAGTATTTT. This sequence joins TRBV28 and TRBJ2-3, with D hard to call. The CDR3 has 16 residues. The germline V gene encodes CDR1 MDHEN and CDR2 SYDVKM.

The chain employs TRBV5-1 and TRBJ2-7, with D unclear. Germline V CDR1 and CDR2: SGHRS, YFSETQ. The CDR3 spans 13 residues. Trimming pared 0 bases from V and 4 bases from J, leaving 8 bases between. CDR3 sequence: CASSLGLTYEQYF. The CDR3 DNA is TGCGCCAGCAGCTTGGGACTCACTTACGAGCAGTACTTC.